This entry lists 3 T cell receptor beta chains sequenced from one sample in a study of T cell responses to AZD1222 COVID-19 vaccine. Sequenced by immunoSEQ multiplex PCR; TCRdb stores in-frame clones only, minus some. The sample includes roughly 110,000 clones, almost 90% of them seen just once. The specimen was peripheral blood, collected on day 0 of AZD1222 vaccination. The origin of the receptors is an adult in good health.

This chain links TRBV5-1 with TRBJ2-1; 10 positions match TRBD2. Unmatched junction bases numbered 6, after V lost 0 bases and J lost 6 bases. CDR3 length equals 16 residues. Germline V gene sequence: CDR1 SGHRS, CDR2 YFSETQ. Here the CDR3 reads CASSLAGTSASNEQFF. The DNA for the CDR3 is TGCGCCAGCAGCTTGGCCGGGACTAGCGCATCCAATGAGCAGTTCTTC.

V and J are TRBV7-9 and TRBJ1-6; possibly TRBD1 for D (5 bases). Per the germline V gene, CDR1 is SEHNR and CDR2 is FQNEAQ (reference sequence). The V gene lost 0 bases and the J gene lost 6 bases, with 9 bases spanning the gap. The CDR3 spans 15 residues. The CDR3 sequence: CASSLAGTGNSPLHF. DNA for the CDR3: TGTGCCAGCAGCTTAGCAGGGACCGGTAATTCACCCCTCCACTTT.

This rearrangement joins TRBV7-3 to TRBJ1-1; D call uncertain. The ends were cut back, 6 bases at V and 4 bases at J, with 12 bases in the middle. Germline loops: CDR1 SGHTA, CDR2 FQGTGA. The CDR3 spans 13 residues. The CDR3 DNA reads as TGTGCCAGCAGGGGTGACTTGGGCACTGAAGCTTTCTTT. The encoded protein is CASRGDLGTEAFF.